These T cell receptor beta chains were read from a single sample in a study of blood T cells in healthy people across ages. TCRdb reprocessed the 5' RACE reads via MiXCR and lists one record per CDR3 protein. The table lists 1.5 million to 2 million distinct CDR3 sequences, roughly 43% of them singletons. Sequenced input: blood. The origin of the receptors is a human donor in good health. CDR3s include the opening cysteine and the closing phenylalanine or tryptophan.

J	V	CDR3
TRBJ1-1	TRBV5-5	CASSFDTQPRTEAFF
TRBJ2-5	TRBV28	CASSLIVKETQYF
TRBJ2-7	TRBV29-1	CSVDSGGYEQYF
TRBJ2-5	TRBV7-3	CASSLGSGVKETQYF
TRBJ1-2	TRBV28	CASRRSRTGDNYGYTF
TRBJ1-1	TRBV5-1	CASSHRGADGTEAFF
TRBJ2-1	TRBV4-1	CASSQKSPRPNEQFF
TRBJ2-5	TRBV20-1	CSATDLAGQETQYF
TRBJ2-5	TRBV19	CASSRFSGAYQETQYF
TRBJ2-3	TRBV12-5	CASGFIAGTAPDTQYF
TRBJ2-5	TRBV6-5	CASSYYGRGLAGVETQYF
TRBJ2-5	TRBV6-6	CASSYRGSETQYF
TRBJ1-2	TRBV28	CASSLPWTSLNYGYTF
TRBJ2-3	TRBV7-6	CASMSGGTDTQYF
.	TRBV28	CASSLFKGNPYEQYF
TRBJ2-2	TRBV24-1	CATSRVGDTGELFF
TRBJ2-1	TRBV30	CAWSLIGHPHNEQFF
TRBJ2-1	TRBV5-1	CASSPPGAAYNEQFF
TRBJ1-5	TRBV6-5	CAGSVRSNQPQHF
TRBJ2-7	TRBV7-2	CASSPRDTYYEQYF
TRBJ2-3	TRBV27	CASGPISTDTQYF
TRBJ2-5	TRBV15	CATSRGTSYQETQYF
TRBJ1-4	TRBV20-1	CSARDLGRGEKLFF
TRBJ2-5	TRBV5-1	CASSHWGGQETQYF
TRBJ2-5	TRBV7-2	CASSSIWGQETQYF
TRBJ2-3	TRBV4-3	CASSPQGLAVTDAQYF
TRBJ2-5	TRBV10-3	CAIRSGLGAQETQYF
TRBJ1-2	TRBV12-3/TRBV12-4	CASSPRRGRGYTF
TRBJ1-4	TRBV7-2	CASSLERAEKLFF
TRBJ2-3	TRBV5-5	CASSWGNILDTQYF
TRBJ1-1	TRBV10-2	CASKTGAMNTEAFF
TRBJ1-5	TRBV4-1	CASSQRKGLAGQGNQPQHF
TRBJ1-2	TRBV4-1	CTSSQELGNYGYTF
TRBJ2-1	TRBV5-1	CASSLARAGTGNEQFF
TRBJ1-2	TRBV6-6	CASSRGTAASHGYTF
TRBJ1-3	TRBV2	CASRPQDSGNTIYF
TRBJ2-7	TRBV27	CASSFSQDRGSSYEQYF
TRBJ2-7	TRBV5-1	CASSLDRYHEQYF
TRBJ2-5	TRBV7-2	CASSLNSGGGETQYF
.	TRBV20-1	CSADDRDLESYEQYF
TRBJ1-2	TRBV20-1	CSARLRDGDYGYTF
TRBJ2-3	TRBV11-2	CASSLRGGAGRRDTQYF
TRBJ1-1	TRBV29-1	CSVRQGANTEAFF
TRBJ1-1	TRBV5-1	CASSSEDTIMEEAFF
TRBJ2-1	TRBV29-1	CSVEDESGPSANEQFF
TRBJ1-2	TRBV29-1	CSAVKGDGYTF
TRBJ2-3	TRBV7-2	CASSSTWLITDTQYF
TRBJ1-2	TRBV6-2/TRBV6-3	CASSYWGGVVYGYTF
TRBJ1-6	TRBV25-1	CASRSWGDNSPLHF
TRBJ2-1	TRBV3-1	CASSIQGARYDEQFF
TRBJ2-3	TRBV5-6	CASTLVTDTQYF
TRBJ2-7	TRBV7-9	CASSTDRANSYEQYF
TRBJ2-3	TRBV4-1	CASSQILAGTDTQYF
TRBJ1-2	TRBV19	CASSIDQGESYTF
TRBJ1-1	TRBV4-3	CAPHRTGNTEAFF
TRBJ1-1	TRBV15	CATSRYPGEAFF
.	TRBV7-2	CASSPWGRGGEQYF
TRBJ2-3	TRBV20-1	CSAGGGADTQYF
TRBJ2-1	TRBV12-3/TRBV12-4	CASSPTGPVSDEQFF